Shown below are 31 T cell receptor beta chains from a single sample sequenced in a study of blood T cell repertoires in COVID-19. Only in-frame clones appear in the TCRdb table, and some are missing; sequencing was by immunoSEQ multiplex PCR. The profile shows roughly 190,000 clones, about 85% of them singletons. The sequencing input was peripheral blood. Receptor source: a man aged 60 to 75 with active or convalescent COVID-19.

The sample holds one count of this clone. The chain combines TRBV29-1 with TRBJ2-7; possibly TRBD2 for D (5 bases). The length of the CDR3 is 11 residues. Germline V gene data show CDR1 as SQVTM and CDR2 as ANQGSEA. The V and J ends lost 4 bases and 6 bases respectively, with 10 bases between them. For the CDR3, the DNA is TGCAGCGTTGGGGTGGGGAGCGAGCAGTACTTC. Residues: CSVGVGSEQYF.

V and J are TRBV19 and TRBJ1-1, with D maybe TRBD1 (5 bases). There are 16 residues in the CDR3. CDR1 and CDR2 from the germline V gene are LNHDA and SQIVND (reference sequence). Trimming removed 3 bases from V and 0 bases from J, with 14 bases in between. For the CDR3, the DNA is TGTGCCAGTAGTATCCCAGGGCGGGGCATGAACACTGAAGCTTTCTTT. Its protein product is CASSIPGRGMNTEAFF.

The CDR3 nucleotides read TGTGCCAGCAGTTTCACAGGGACCAATCAGCCCCAGCATTTT. Amino acids: CASSFTGTNQPQHF. The rearrangement links TRBV27 to TRBJ1-5; weak D call: TRBD1 (6 bases). V lost 3 bases to trimming and J lost 3 bases, with 9 bases between them. The germline CDR1 and CDR2 sequences are MNHEY and SMNVEV (reference sequence). The CDR3 totals 14 residues.

The V call is TRBV5-4, the J call TRBJ1-3; 7 positions agree with TRBD1. J gave up 4 bases and V 0 bases, and 1 base lay outside the gene matches. There are 14 residues in the CDR3. Germline CDR1 SGHNT, CDR2 YYREEE (reference sequence). CDR3 in DNA: TGTGCCAGCAGCTTGGCGGGACAGGGAAACACCATATATTTT. As protein: CASSLAGQGNTIYF.

This chain uses TRBV2 with TRBJ1-5, with D tentatively TRBD1 (6 bases). CDR3 length: 14 amino acids. Germline loops: CDR1 SNHLY, CDR2 FYNNEI. V shed 4 bases and J shed 4 bases, with 11 bases lying between them. The CDR3 sequence: CASSASQGNQPQHF. For the CDR3, the DNA is TGTGCCAGCAGTGCGTCACAGGGAAATCAGCCCCAGCATTTT.

Turning to this clone: The missing conserved phenylalanine or tryptophan at the end of this CDR3 makes a read error likely. The DNA is left out, because the CDR3 cannot be placed on it with certainty; the CDR3 is given as TCRdb lists it. This rearrangement joins TRBV21-1 to TRBJ2-7; the DNA was not used to check the table's D call, TRBD1. TRBV21-1 is a recognized pseudogene. The CDR3 extends over 12 residues, inclusive of both ends. The CDR3: CASRRHSVTQPP.

The genes are TRBV30 and TRBJ1-5; 7 bases line up with TRBD1. Germline lookup yields CDR1 GTSNPN and CDR2 SVGIG (reference sequence). V dropped 2 bases and J dropped 5; count of bases not matched to a gene: 3. There are 13 residues in the CDR3. CDR3 protein: CAWSLRGYQPQHF. Here the CDR3 DNA reads TGTGCCTGGAGTCTCAGGGGGTATCAGCCCCAGCATTTT.

The rearrangement uses TRBV24-1 and TRBJ2-3; TRBD1 is a possible D gene (6 bases). Germline lookup yields CDR1 KGHDR and CDR2 SFDVKD. V lost 4 bases and J lost 6, with 22 bases in between. The CDR3 totals 17 residues. The CDR3 is CATSEPNGQPYVDTQYF. In DNA, the CDR3 is TGTGCCACCAGTGAGCCTAACGGACAGCCGTATGTTGATACGCAGTATTTT.

V is TRBV11-2 and J is TRBJ1-2; possible D gene TRBD1, 5 bases. This CDR3 is built from 14 residues. V was shortened by 4 bases and J by 4 bases, with 13 bases between the two germline ends. CDR1 SGHAT and CDR2 FQNNGV come from the germline V gene. The CDR3 reads CASSSIDSPYGYTF. The CDR3 bases are TGTGCCAGCAGCTCTATTGACAGCCCCTATGGCTACACCTTC. Filled out from reference TRBV11-2 and TRBJ1-2, the complete variable domain reads EAGVAQSPRYKIIEKRQSVAFWCNPISGHATLYWYQQILGQGPKLLIQFQNNGVVDDSQLPKDRFSAERLKGVDSTLKIQPAKLEDSAVYLCASSSIDSPYGYTFGSGTRLTVV.

The chain joins TRBV30 to TRBJ1-5, with D possibly TRBD1 on 6 matching bases. Germline V gives CDR1 GTSNPN, CDR2 SVGIG (reference sequence). CDR3 length: 14 amino acids. Deletions cut 0 bases from V and 7 bases from J, with 13 bases between. The CDR3 DNA follows: TGTGCCTGGAGTGTACGGGGGGGGCTACAGCCCCAGCATTTT. This sequence encodes CAWSVRGGLQPQHF.

This chain uses TRBV29-1 with TRBJ2-3; possible D gene TRBD1, 7 bases. CDR3 length equals 14 residues. Between the trimmed V and J ends, which lost 7 bases and 5 bases, there was a span of 19 bases. Germline-derived CDR1 and CDR2 are SQVTM and ANQGSEA. In DNA form, the CDR3 reads TGCAGCGGGAGGGGGCAGGCCGCAGTAGATACGCAGTATTTT. This sequence encodes CSGRGQAAVDTQYF.

The rearrangement links TRBV19 to TRBJ2-5; D remains unclear. This CDR3 is built from 12 residues. V gave up 6 bases and J gave up 2 bases, with 7 bases separating them. The V gene's germline CDR1 is LNHDA and CDR2 SQIVND (reference sequence). CDR3: CASSRNQETQYF. DNA for the CDR3: TGTGCCAGTAGCCGTAATCAAGAGACCCAGTACTTC.

The CDR3 protein is CASSWRELTDTQYF. The CDR3 nucleotides read TGCGCCAGCAGCTGGAGGGAGCTCACAGATACGCAGTATTTT. The chain combines TRBV5-1 with TRBJ2-3; TRBD2 is a possible D gene (6 bases). Germline assignment: CDR1 SGHRS and CDR2 YFSETQ. The CDR3 has 14 amino acids. V was shortened by 3 bases and J by 2 bases, with 10 bases between the two germline ends.

This chain joins TRBV9 and TRBJ1-2; D is perhaps TRBD1 (6 bases). V lost 3 bases and J lost 2, with 11 bases in between. Germline CDR1 and CDR2: SGDLS and YYNGEE. The length of the CDR3 is 14 residues. Here the CDR3 DNA reads TGTGCCAGCAGCGCCGGGACAAAGAACTATGGCTACACCTTC. It specifies CASSAGTKNYGYTF.

The CDR3 loop is CASSFTGGGEQYF. The DNA for the CDR3 is TGTGCCAGCAGCTTTACAGGGGGCGGCGAGCAGTACTTC. This rearrangement joins TRBV7-3 to TRBJ2-7; 9 positions match TRBD1. V dropped 3 bases and J dropped 6; count of bases not matched to a gene: 3. The length of the CDR3 is 13 residues. Germline CDR1 SGHTA, CDR2 FQGTGA.

This chain uses TRBV5-1 with TRBJ2-7; D might be TRBD1 (5 bases). The CDR3 sequence is 15 residues long. The V end was cut by 2 bases, the J end by 0 bases, with 12 bases between. CDR1 and CDR2 (germline): SGHRS, YFSETQ. CDR3 nucleotides: TGCGCCAGCAGCTTAGACAGCGTACCCTCCTACGAGCAGTACTTC. Protein: CASSLDSVPSYEQYF.

The chain recombines TRBV5-1 with TRBJ1-1; D possibly corresponds to TRBD1 (6 bases). Germline lookup yields CDR1 SGHRS and CDR2 YFSETQ. V lost 4 bases, J lost 4 bases, and 17 bases lay in between. The CDR3 extends over 15 amino acids. Written as DNA, the CDR3 is TGCGCCAGCAGCGTATCAGGGGTGGGGAGCACTGAAGCTTTCTTT. Its protein is CASSVSGVGSTEAFF.

The J gene is TRBJ1-3, the V gene TRBV9; D is undetermined. Between the trimmed V and J ends, which lost 4 bases and 0 bases, there was a span of 8 bases. The CDR3 totals 14 residues. Germline CDR1 and CDR2: SGDLS and YYNGEE. CDR3 nucleotide sequence: TGTGCCAGCAGCCCTCCGGGCTCTGGAAACACCATATATTTT. Protein sequence: CASSPPGSGNTIYF. Combining the CDR3 with reference TRBV9 and TRBJ1-3 gives the whole variable domain DSGVTQTPKHLITATGQRVTLRCSPRSGDLSVYWYQQSLDQGLQFLIQYYNGEERAKGNILERFSAQQFPDLHSELNLSSLELGDSALYFCASSPPGSGNTIYFGEGSWLTVV.

This clone was seen a single time. The CDR3 DNA follows: TGTGCCAGCTCACCCCGACACGTCTCTGGAAACACCATATATTTT. Encoded protein: CASSPRHVSGNTIYF. This chain links TRBV18 with TRBJ1-3; D not resolved. The CDR3 length is 15 residues. Germline V CDR1 and CDR2: KGHSH, LQKENI. V lost 3 bases, J lost 0 bases, and 9 bases lay in between.

This sequence joins TRBV7-3 and TRBJ1-1; 8 bases are shared with TRBD1. The V gene's germline CDR1 is SGHTA and CDR2 FQGTGA. Losses at the gene ends were 3 bases for V and 3 bases for J; bases not matched to a gene: 3. The CDR3 has 14 residues. The CDR3 here is CASSLTGVDTEAFF. CDR3 nucleotides: TGTGCCAGCAGCTTGACAGGGGTAGACACTGAAGCTTTCTTT.

This clone is a singleton in its sample. The chain links TRBV20-1 to TRBJ1-5; D perhaps matches TRBD1 (6 bases). Trimming stripped 3 bases from V and 4 bases from J, with 13 bases between. The V gene's germline CDR1 is DFQATT and CDR2 SNEGSKA (reference sequence). There are 14 residues in the CDR3. The CDR3 sequence is CSASTGLRNQPQHF. In DNA, the CDR3 is TGCAGTGCTAGTACAGGGCTTCGGAATCAGCCCCAGCATTTT.

The V call is TRBV12-1, the J call TRBJ1-1; the table assigns TRBD1, which was not confirmed against the DNA. TRBV12-1 is a pseudogene. This CDR3 contains 13 residues. The CDR3 protein is CASPNQGNTEAFF. For the CDR3, the DNA is TGTGCCAGCCCCAATCAGGGGAACACTGAAGCTTTCTTT.

The J gene is TRBJ2-5, the V gene TRBV6-1; TRBD1 agrees at 11 bases. The CDR3 runs 14 residues. Trimming removed 3 bases from V and 7 bases from J; junction bases left unmatched: 4. In germline, CDR1 is MNHNS, CDR2 SASEGT. CDR3 residues: CASSERDRGTTQYF. CDR3 in DNA: TGTGCCAGCAGTGAGAGGGACAGGGGGACGACCCAGTACTTC.

V is TRBV10-3 and J is TRBJ1-1; D uncertain. V shed 8 bases and J shed 1 base, with 17 bases lying between them. This CDR3 is built from 15 residues. CDR1 and CDR2 from the germline V gene are ENHRY and SYGVKD. The CDR3 region is CAILGRGEGNTEAFF. CDR3 bases: TGTGCCATCCTAGGACGTGGAGAGGGGAACACTGAAGCTTTCTTT.

The rearrangement links TRBV10-3 to TRBJ1-2; 10 bases fit TRBD1. Germline assignment: CDR1 ENHRY and CDR2 SYGVKD. The CDR3 sequence is 13 residues long. The CDR3 region has the DNA TGTGTTAGCTCAGGGACAGGGGTTTATGGCTACACCTTC. This codes for CVSSGTGVYGYTF.

This chain joins TRBV5-4 and TRBJ1-3; 7 bases agree with TRBD1. The CDR3 has 14 residues. Germline CDR1 is SGHNT and CDR2 is YYREEE (reference sequence). The trim removed 4 bases at V and 0 bases at J, leaving 1 base unmatched. The CDR3 sequence: CASSRQGSGNTIYF. CDR3 DNA sequence: TGTGCCAGCAGCAGACAGGGCTCTGGAAACACCATATATTTT.

The gene calls are TRBV24-1 and TRBJ1-2, with 7 bases aligning to TRBD1. The J segment lost 8 bases and the V segment lost 4 bases, leaving 9 bases of the junction unmatched. CDR3 size: 14 residues. Germline CDR1 and CDR2: KGHDR and SFDVKD. Here the CDR3 DNA reads TGTGCCACCAGTGACTCTTGGCAGGGGGGCGGCTACACCTTC. It specifies CATSDSWQGGGYTF.

This clone was seen only once. The chain joins TRBV5-1 to TRBJ1-4, with D hard to call. CDR3 length: 15 residues. Germline values: CDR1 SGHRS, CDR2 YFSETQ. V was cut by 4 bases and J by 0 bases, with 10 bases left in between. The CDR3 loop reads CASSDRAATNEKLFF. CDR3 in DNA: TGCGCCAGCAGCGATCGAGCCGCAACTAATGAAAAACTGTTTTTT.

CDR3 in DNA: TGTGCCAGCACCTCCACAGGGAACAATGAGCAGTTCTTC. As protein: CASTSTGNNEQFF. The gene calls are TRBV12-3 or TRBV12-4 and TRBJ2-1, with a weak D call TRBD1 (6 bases). The CDR3 is 13 residues long. Between the trimmed V and J ends, which lost 7 bases and 5 bases, there was a span of 12 bases.

The chain employs TRBV27 and TRBJ2-7, with a weak D call TRBD2 (5 bases). V lost 5 bases to trimming and J lost 6 bases, with 11 bases between them. The length of the CDR3 is 12 residues. Germline lookup yields CDR1 MNHEY and CDR2 SMNVEV (reference sequence). The CDR3 region is CASSPILGEQYF. The CDR3 nucleotides read TGTGCCAGCAGTCCTATACTAGGCGAGCAGTACTTC.

V usage is TRBV6-5 and J usage is TRBJ1-3; D may be TRBD1 (6 bases). V was trimmed by 7 bases and J by 2 bases, leaving 12 bases between them. CDR1 and CDR2 from the germline V gene are MNHEY and SVGAGI. The CDR3 totals 14 residues. The CDR3 DNA sequence: TGTGCCAGCAACGTACAGGGTCCTGGAAACACCATATATTTT. Its translation is CASNVQGPGNTIYF.